Each of the 13 T cell receptor beta chains below was sequenced from the same sample in a study of cytomegalovirus exposure and HLA in healthy donors. Sequencing was performed with immunoSEQ multiplex PCR; in TCRdb, only in-frame clones are kept and a portion is missing. The profile shows 200,000 or so clones, 75% to 90% of them singletons. Sequencing was carried out using PBMCs. The receptors were gathered from a woman between 18 and 30 years old in good health and CMV-seronegative.

In its sample, this clone was seen a few times. V is TRBV11-2 and J is TRBJ1-1; the D is unclear. The CDR3 loop spans 18 amino acids. Germline V CDR1 and CDR2: SGHAT, FQNNGV. V was pared by 2 bases and J by 1 base, with 20 bases between. The CDR3 DNA reads as TGTGCCAGCAGCTTAATCACCCCCTCGGGCCGGGAGAACACTGAAGCTTTCTTT. This encodes CASSLITPSGRENTEAFF.

This chain uses TRBV29-1 with TRBJ1-2, with TRBD1 as a possible D gene (5 bases). This CDR3 has 13 amino acids. The V end lost 7 bases, the J end lost 3 bases, and 15 bases lay between the germline ends. CDR1 is SQVTM, CDR2 ANQGSEA, per germline. The CDR3 DNA is TGCAGCGCTGGGGGGAGAACGGACTATGGCTACACCTTC. It encodes CSAGGRTDYGYTF.

The genes are TRBV25-1 and TRBJ2-3; 10 nucleotides agree with TRBD2. This CDR3 region has 16 residues. Germline assignment: CDR1 MGHDK and CDR2 SYGVNS. V shed 4 bases, J shed 5 bases, and the junction held 9 bases outside the gene matches. The CDR3 nucleotides are TGTGCCAGCAGTGGGAGGACTAGCGGCTCGAGAGATACGCAGTATTTT. Its translation: CASSGRTSGSRDTQYF.

The CDR3 loop is CASSRRVYANTGELFF. In nucleotides, the CDR3 is TGTGCCAGCTCCCGAAGGGTCTACGCGAACACCGGGGAGCTGTTTTTT. The chain links TRBV25-1 to TRBJ2-2; no clear D. The CDR3 sequence is 16 residues long. Germline CDR1 reads MGHDK; CDR2 reads SYGVNS. Trimming left V 8 bases short and J 0 bases short, with 16 bases between. The full variable domain, rest sourced from reference TRBV25-1 and TRBJ2-2, is EADIYQTPRYLVIGTGKKITLECSQTMGHDKMYWYQQDPGMELHLIHYSYGVNSTEKGDLSSESTVSRIRTEHFPLTLESARPSHTSQYLCASSRRVYANTGELFFGEGSRLTVL.

As to this clone: This specimen includes other DNA sequences encoding the same CDR3. The CDR3 loop is CASRGTGSSYEQYF. The CDR3 DNA reads TGTGCCAGCAGGGGCACGGGATCCTCCTACGAGCAGTACTTC. V usage is TRBV6-6 and J usage is TRBJ2-7; tentatively, D is TRBD2 (5 bases). The germline CDR1 and CDR2 sequences are MNHNY and SVGAGI (reference sequence). The CDR3 is made up of 14 amino acids. Trimming took 6 bases from V and 0 from J, leaving 12 bases between them.

This clone was counted once. The chain recombines TRBV7-2 with TRBJ1-4; no reliable D call. Looked up from germline, CDR1 is SGHTA and CDR2 is FQGNSA. There are 13 residues in the CDR3. V was cut by 5 bases and J by 8 bases, with 12 bases left in between. CDR3 residues: CASSPIPVEKLFF. DNA of the CDR3: TGTGCCAGCAGCCCGATCCCAGTCGAAAAACTGTTTTTT.

The gene calls are TRBV29-1 and TRBJ1-2, with 7 bases identical to TRBD1. The CDR3 is made up of 14 amino acids. V shed 4 bases and J 4 bases; nucleotides not matched to a gene: 9. Germline V gene sequence: CDR1 SQVTM, CDR2 ANQGSEA. The CDR3 nucleotides read TGCAGCGTTGCCTCTTCAAGACAGGGCTATGGCTACACCTTC. This sequence encodes CSVASSRQGYGYTF. The complete variable domain, with remaining parts taken from reference TRBV29-1 and TRBJ1-2, reads SAVISQKPSRDICQRGTSLTIQCQVDSQVTMMFWYRQQPGQSLTLIATANQGSEATYESGFVIDKFPISRPNLTFSTLTVSNMSPEDSSIYLCSVASSRQGYGYTFGSGTRLTVV.

The chain carries TRBV7-8 and TRBJ2-7, with 13 bases that match TRBD2. From germline, CDR1 is SGHVS and CDR2 FQNEAQ. The CDR3 runs 18 residues. J was trimmed by 3 bases and V by 0 bases; bases with no gene match: 8. The CDR3 here is CASSLAGLAGENGYEQYF. The CDR3 DNA follows: TGTGCCAGCAGCTTAGCCGGACTAGCGGGAGAAAACGGCTACGAGCAGTACTTC. The variable domain in full, completed from reference TRBV7-8 and TRBJ2-7, reads GAGVSQSPRYKVAKRGQDVALRCDPISGHVSLFWYQQALGQGPEFLTYFQNEAQLDKSGLPSDRFFAERPEGSVSTLKIQRTQQEDSAVYLCASSLAGLAGENGYEQYFGPGTRLTVT.

Written as DNA, the CDR3 is TGCGCCAGCAGCTTGGGGCAGGGGTTCTACGAGCAGTACTTC. Translated: CASSLGQGFYEQYF. The rearrangement links TRBV5-1 to TRBJ2-7; TRBD1 might be the D (6 bases). The V gene's germline CDR1 is SGHRS and CDR2 YFSETQ. Trimming left V 0 bases short and J 3 bases short, with 10 bases between. CDR3 size: 14 residues.

With regard to this clone: At one of its ends the junction is not consistent with the germline gene, which may arise from a read error. The same CDR3 arises from other DNA sequences in this sample as well. The chain employs TRBV19 and TRBJ2-1, with 15 bases identical to TRBD2. The CDR3 is made up of 15 amino acids. Germline V gene lookup returns CDR1 LNHDA and CDR2 SQIVND (reference sequence). The DNA of the CDR3 is TGTGCCAGTAGTGGACTAGCGGGGGGGTACAATGAACAGTTCTTC. This encodes CASSGLAGGYNEQFF.

This clone has a single count. The J gene is TRBJ2-7, the V gene TRBV2, with unresolved D. The CDR3 covers 13 residues. The germline V gene has CDR1 SNHLY and CDR2 FYNNEI. V was pared by 1 base and J by 0 bases, with 4 bases between. CDR3 protein: CASSEDTSYEQYF. The CDR3 nucleotides are TGTGCCAGCAGTGAAGACACCTCCTACGAGCAGTACTTC.

The chain employs TRBV5-1 and TRBJ1-4; 12 bases are shared with TRBD1. The length of the CDR3 is 17 residues. Looked up from germline, CDR1 is SGHRS and CDR2 is YFSETQ. The V and J ends lost 4 bases and 7 bases, in that order; junction bases with no gene match: 11. The CDR3 spells CASSPGTGGAPGEKLFF. The CDR3 DNA sequence: TGCGCCAGCAGCCCCGGGACAGGGGGCGCCCCGGGTGAAAAACTGTTTTTT.

V usage is TRBV27 and J usage is TRBJ2-1; D is unresolved. CDR1 is MNHEY and CDR2 is SMNVEV in the germline V gene (reference sequence). CDR3 length: 15 amino acids. V lost 2 bases to trimming and J lost 9 bases, with 17 bases between them. This chain's CDR3 is CASSLRSFQVGEQFF. The CDR3 bases are TGTGCCAGCAGTTTACGATCTTTTCAAGTAGGTGAGCAGTTCTTC.